The rows below give T cell receptor beta chains drawn from one sample of a study of T-cell memory formation after mild COVID-19. TCRdb independently ran MiXCR on the 5' RACE reads; one entry per CDR3 protein. This sample carries 120,000 to 150,000 distinct CDR3 sequences, 15% to 20% of them seen once, and the ten largest clones take 2% to 2.5%. The sequenced sample consisted of PBMCs or a T cell subset sorted from them (not recorded which). These receptors all come from an adult woman who had mild COVID-19 (a few samples of this study predate the infection). Cell type and time point are not known. Both conserved end residues are part of each CDR3. The order of the fields is clone size, D gene, J gene, V gene, CDR3 protein, CDR3 DNA. A D gene is named only where the DNA matches it firmly. Size values are once, few and many counts, or a class for expanded clones, and some rows have none.

size: .
D: .
J: TRBJ2-3
V: TRBV18
CDR3: CASSATGNGITDTQYF
DNA: TGTGCCAGCTCAGCGACAGGTAACGGGATCACAGATACGCAGTATTTT

size: few
D: TRBD2
J: TRBJ2-1
V: TRBV7-3
CDR3: CASSLTGTSGNEQFF
DNA: TGTGCCAGCAGCTTAACGGGAACTAGCGGCAATGAGCAGTTCTTC

size: .
D: TRBD1
J: TRBJ2-5
V: TRBV6-6
CDR3: CASSRQGARPSPMETQYF
DNA: TGTGCCAGCAGCAGACAGGGGGCCCGACCCTCCCCCATGGAGACCCAGTACTTC

size: few
D: .
J: TRBJ2-1
V: TRBV7-8
CDR3: CASSSPGSKQFF
DNA: TGTGCCAGCAGCTCGCCCGGGTCAAAGCAGTTCTTC

size: .
D: TRBD1
J: TRBJ1-5
V: TRBV6-6
CDR3: CASRGQAWSNQPQHF
DNA: TGTGCCAGCCGTGGACAGGCCTGGAGCAATCAGCCCCAGCATTTT

size: .
D: TRBD2
J: TRBJ2-1
V: TRBV7-2
CDR3: CASRRAGSDNEQFF
DNA: TGTGCCAGCAGGCGAGCGGGGTCCGACAATGAGCAGTTCTTC

size: .
D: .
J: TRBJ1-6
V: TRBV4-1
CDR3: CASSQGDGGPSPLHF
DNA: TGCGCCAGCAGCCAAGGGGATGGGGGCCCCTCACCCCTCCACTTT

size: few
D: .
J: TRBJ1-4
V: TRBV5-1
CDR3: CASSLDRGPDRGEKLFF
DNA: TGCGCCAGCAGCTTGGACCGAGGCCCAGACCGGGGTGAAAAACTGTTTTTT

size: few
D: .
J: TRBJ1-4
V: TRBV4-2
CDR3: CASSQDRQGGEKLFF
DNA: TGTGCCAGCAGCCAAGATAGGCAGGGCGGTGAAAAACTGTTTTTT

size: .
D: TRBD2
J: TRBJ2-1
V: TRBV11-3
CDR3: CASSRGASGGPLGNEQFF
DNA: TGTGCCAGCAGCCGAGGTGCTAGCGGGGGGCCCCTGGGGAATGAGCAGTTCTTC

size: .
D: .
J: TRBJ1-1
V: TRBV29-1
CDR3: CSVEGMWRYDTEAFF
DNA: TGCAGCGTTGAAGGGATGTGGCGTTACGACACTGAAGCTTTCTTT

size: .
D: .
J: TRBJ2-2
V: TRBV6-2/TRBV6-3
CDR3: CASREGAYPTGELFF
DNA: TGTGCCAGCCGGGAGGGGGCCTACCCCACCGGGGAGCTGTTTTTT

size: few
D: TRBD1
J: TRBJ1-4
V: TRBV12-3/TRBV12-4
CDR3: CASSRNLGTANEKLFF
DNA: TGTGCCAGCAGTCGGAACTTAGGGACAGCGAATGAAAAACTGTTTTTT

size: .
D: .
J: TRBJ2-3
V: TRBV6-2/TRBV6-3
CDR3: CASRHRLVAADNTQYF
DNA: TGTGCCAGCAGACACCGACTAGTTGCCGCTGACAATACGCAGTATTTT

size: .
D: .
J: TRBJ2-2
V: TRBV5-5
CDR3: CASSLGGIRNTGELFF
DNA: TGTGCCAGCAGCTTGGGGGGGATCCGAAACACCGGGGAGCTGTTTTTT

size: few
D: .
J: TRBJ2-2
V: TRBV2
CDR3: CATMRGLRNTGELFF
DNA: TGTGCCACCATGCGGGGACTTAGGAACACCGGGGAGCTGTTTTTT

size: .
D: .
J: TRBJ1-2
V: TRBV5-6
CDR3: CASSIPTQTGKANYGYTF
DNA: TGTGCCAGCAGCATTCCCACACAGACAGGAAAAGCTAACTATGGCTACACCTTC

size: .
D: .
J: TRBJ1-6
V: TRBV11-2
CDR3: CASSPSEVTPLHF
DNA: TGTGCCAGCAGCCCGTCCGAGGTGACACCCCTCCACTTT

size: .
D: TRBD1
J: TRBJ1-1
V: TRBV18
CDR3: CASSTGTGATEAFF
DNA: TGTGCCAGCTCAACCGGGACAGGGGCCACTGAAGCTTTCTTT

size: .
D: TRBD2
J: TRBJ2-3
V: TRBV6-5
CDR3: CASRSSGRKEFTQYF
DNA: TGTGCCAGCAGATCTAGCGGGAGAAAGGAGTTTACGCAGTATTTT

size: .
D: .
J: TRBJ2-3
V: TRBV7-2
CDR3: CASSSTSDTQYF
DNA: TGTGCCAGCAGCTCCACCTCCGATACGCAGTATTTT

size: .
D: .
J: TRBJ2-3
V: TRBV7-8
CDR3: CASSSFDGTSLDTQYF
DNA: TGTGCCAGCAGCTCCTTCGACGGGACGTCGTTAGATACGCAGTATTTT

size: once
D: .
J: TRBJ1-2
V: TRBV20-1
CDR3: CSAVGRGYTF
DNA: TGCAGTGCAGTGGGCCGCGGCTACACCTTC

size: .
D: .
J: TRBJ1-2
V: TRBV10-3
CDR3: CAISDIQGAVSGYTF
DNA: TGTGCCATCAGTGACATACAGGGAGCAGTTAGTGGCTACACCTTC

size: .
D: TRBD2
J: TRBJ2-5
V: TRBV4-2
CDR3: CASSQQPLLAGEETQYF
DNA: TGTGCCAGCAGCCAGCAACCCCTTCTAGCGGGAGAGGAGACCCAGTACTTC

size: many
D: .
J: TRBJ2-2
V: TRBV5-5
CDR3: CASSKGGFGTGELFF
DNA: TGTGCCAGCAGCAAAGGGGGGTTTGGCACCGGGGAGCTGTTTTTT

size: .
D: .
J: TRBJ1-5
V: TRBV9
CDR3: CASRPADRDSNQPQHF
DNA: TGTGCCAGCAGACCCGCGGACAGAGATAGCAATCAGCCCCAGCATTTT

size: .
D: TRBD2
J: TRBJ2-7
V: TRBV6-6
CDR3: CASSPGGLAPYEQYF
DNA: TGTGCCAGCAGTCCGGGAGGACTGGCCCCCTACGAGCAGTACTTC

size: .
D: TRBD2
J: TRBJ2-3
V: TRBV6-5
CDR3: CASSYQTGGAGDTQYF
DNA: TGTGCCAGCAGTTACCAGACCGGGGGGGCAGGAGATACGCAGTATTTT

size: many
D: TRBD1
J: TRBJ2-3
V: TRBV5-5
CDR3: CASSLGFDRGNTQYF
DNA: TGTGCCAGCAGCTTGGGCTTCGACAGGGGAAATACGCAGTATTTT

size: few
D: TRBD2
J: TRBJ2-3
V: TRBV4-2
CDR3: CASSRTSGGAADTQYF
DNA: TGTGCCAGCAGCCGGACTAGCGGGGGGGCAGCAGATACGCAGTATTTT

size: many
D: TRBD1
J: TRBJ1-4
V: TRBV5-1
CDR3: CASSGEGQPYEKLFF
DNA: TGCGCCAGCAGCGGAGAGGGACAGCCATATGAAAAACTGTTTTTT

size: few
D: .
J: TRBJ2-3
V: TRBV9
CDR3: CASSTQPGALITDTQYF
DNA: TGTGCCAGCAGCACCCAGCCCGGGGCACTAATTACAGATACGCAGTATTTT

size: many
D: .
J: TRBJ2-5
V: TRBV5-1
CDR3: CASSLGLQETQYF
DNA: TGTGCCAGCAGCTTAGGACTGCAAGAGACCCAGTACTTC

size: few
D: TRBD2
J: TRBJ2-5
V: TRBV20-1
CDR3: CSARVHQRGGETQYF
DNA: TGCAGTGCTAGAGTCCATCAACGGGGGGGAGAGACCCAGTACTTC

size: .
D: .
J: TRBJ2-1
V: TRBV7-9
CDR3: CASSLGGGNEQFF
DNA: TGTGCCAGCAGCTTAGGGGGAGGCAATGAGCAGTTCTTC

size: .
D: TRBD2
J: TRBJ2-3
V: TRBV6-1
CDR3: CASTNKRSGGGADTQYF
DNA: TGTGCCAGCACCAACAAACGATCGGGGGGGGGCGCAGATACGCAGTATTTT

size: few
D: .
J: TRBJ2-7
V: TRBV5-5
CDR3: CASSLAGGSTYEQYF
DNA: TGTGCCAGCAGCTTGGCTGGGGGATCTACCTACGAGCAGTACTTC

size: few
D: TRBD1
J: TRBJ1-5
V: TRBV20-1
CDR3: CSARVSGGNNQPQHF
DNA: TGCAGTGCTAGAGTGTCAGGGGGAAACAATCAGCCCCAGCATTTT

size: many
D: .
J: TRBJ2-7
V: TRBV20-1
CDR3: CSARDLAGSSYEQYF
DNA: TGCAGTGCTAGAGATCTGGCAGGGAGCTCCTACGAGCAGTACTTC

size: .
D: TRBD2
J: TRBJ2-7
V: TRBV5-4
CDR3: CASSRQTGGVYEQYF
DNA: TGTGCCAGCAGCCGACAAACGGGAGGGGTTTACGAGCAGTACTTC

size: few
D: .
J: TRBJ2-2
V: TRBV7-9
CDR3: CASSLEGHTGELFF
DNA: TGTGCCAGCAGCTTAGAGGGACACACCGGGGAGCTGTTTTTT

size: .
D: TRBD2
J: TRBJ2-7
V: TRBV7-9
CDR3: CASSLGLAGTHEQYF
DNA: TGTGCCAGCAGCTTAGGACTAGCGGGCACTCACGAGCAGTACTTC

size: .
D: .
J: TRBJ1-6
V: TRBV5-5
CDR3: CASSLGGLETWAHYNSPLHF
DNA: TGTGCCAGCAGCTTGGGGGGGCTGGAAACCTGGGCCCACTATAATTCACCCCTCCACTTT

size: once
D: TRBD2
J: TRBJ2-3
V: TRBV10-3
CDR3: CAISATSGGLDTQYF
DNA: TGTGCCATCAGTGCCACTAGCGGGGGGTTAGATACGCAGTATTTT

size: .
D: TRBD1
J: TRBJ2-1
V: TRBV12-3/TRBV12-4
CDR3: CASSEAGTGANEQFF
DNA: TGTGCCAGCAGTGAGGCCGGGACAGGGGCGAATGAGCAGTTCTTC

size: .
D: .
J: TRBJ2-6
V: TRBV10-3
CDR3: CAISVDPRPRGTGANVLTF
DNA: TGTGCCATCAGTGTCGACCCTCGCCCCCGCGGGACAGGGGCCAACGTCCTGACTTTC

size: .
D: TRBD1
J: TRBJ2-3
V: TRBV20-1
CDR3: CSDRDRGTDTQYF
DNA: TGCAGTGACCGGGACAGGGGCACAGATACGCAGTATTTT